One and the same sample provided the 6 T cell receptor beta chains below, sequenced in a study of shared clonotypes between healthy human individuals. Data came from immunoSEQ multiplex PCR; TCRdb stores just in-frame clones and leaves some out. This sample has 1.6 million or so clones, with around 95% found just once. Sequencing used naive CD4+ T cells sorted from blood. Subset given: CD45RA+ positively selected. All receptors come from a man aged 30 to 45 in good health.

The chain recombines TRBV15 with TRBJ1-4, with no clear D. This CDR3 is 17 amino acids long. Germline V gives CDR1 LNHNV, CDR2 YYDKDF (reference sequence). V was clipped by 0 bases and J by 8 bases, with 19 bases between them. CDR3 DNA: TGTGCCACCAGCAGAGATCGATTGGGCCGGGTAGCGGAAAAACTGTTTTTT. Translation: CATSRDRLGRVAEKLFF.

With respect to this clone: This CDR3 is also generated by other DNA sequences in the sample. V and J are TRBV18 and TRBJ2-4; D ambiguous. The V gene lost 6 bases and the J gene lost 3 bases, with 6 bases spanning the gap. Germline loops: CDR1 KGHSH, CDR2 LQKENI. The CDR3 runs 12 residues. The DNA for the CDR3 is TGTGCCAGCTCCCCAGACAAAAACATTCAGTACTTC. Protein product: CASSPDKNIQYF.

This clone showed up just a few times. The gene calls are TRBV10-3 and TRBJ2-1; D unclear. Germline CDR1 and CDR2: ENHRY and SYGVKD. Trimming cost V 0 bases and J 6 bases, with 12 bases left between them. CDR3 length equals 15 residues. The CDR3: CAISESVAATNEQFF. Written as DNA, the CDR3 is TGTGCCATCAGTGAGTCCGTCGCAGCGACCAATGAGCAGTTCTTC.

In its sample, this clone was seen once. This CDR3 is also generated by other DNA sequences in the sample. The chain has TRBV18 and TRBJ1-5, with a weak D call TRBD1 (5 bases). With 3 bases removed from V and 5 bases from J, the gap between germline ends came to 5 bases. The CDR3 is made up of 12 amino acids. Germline CDR1 reads KGHSH; CDR2 reads LQKENI. The CDR3 loop is CASSPGDQPQHF. The CDR3, as DNA: TGTGCCAGCTCACCGGGGGATCAGCCCCAGCATTTT.

The rearrangement joins TRBV5-1 to TRBJ2-3; 13 positions match TRBD2. The CDR3 runs 16 residues. The germline V gene encodes CDR1 SGHRS and CDR2 YFSETQ. The V and J ends lost 4 bases and 2 bases, in that order; junction bases with no gene match: 4. The CDR3 loop reads CASSIGLAGVTDTQYF. CDR3 bases: TGCGCCAGCAGCATCGGACTAGCGGGGGTCACAGATACGCAGTATTTT.

The rearrangement uses TRBV11-3 and TRBJ2-7; the match to TRBD1 covers 7 bases. Germline V gives CDR1 SGHNT, CDR2 YENEEA. The CDR3 runs 12 residues. V lost 2 bases, J lost 5 bases, and 0 bases stayed unmatched. CDR3 nucleotides: TGTGCCAGCAGCTTAACAGGGGACGAGCAGTACTTC. This codes for CASSLTGDEQYF.